This note documents a single T cell receptor beta chain sequence. The data are from a study of blood T cell repertoires in COVID-19. The CDR3 extends over 14 amino acids. Trimming took 5 bases from V and 4 from J, leaving 12 bases between them. Germline lookup yields CDR1 MDHEN and CDR2 SYDVKM. Sequenced by immunoSEQ multiplex PCR; TCRdb stores in-frame clones only, minus some. The sample has about 84,000 clones; more than 70% are singletons. Sequencing was performed on peripheral blood. This chain connects TRBV28 to TRBJ2-1; D remains ambiguous. The TCR was taken from a man older than 75 with active or convalescent COVID-19. This CDR3 is CASSRTGLYNEQFF. CDR3 DNA: TGTGCCAGCAGTAGAACCGGGTTATACAATGAGCAGTTCTTC.